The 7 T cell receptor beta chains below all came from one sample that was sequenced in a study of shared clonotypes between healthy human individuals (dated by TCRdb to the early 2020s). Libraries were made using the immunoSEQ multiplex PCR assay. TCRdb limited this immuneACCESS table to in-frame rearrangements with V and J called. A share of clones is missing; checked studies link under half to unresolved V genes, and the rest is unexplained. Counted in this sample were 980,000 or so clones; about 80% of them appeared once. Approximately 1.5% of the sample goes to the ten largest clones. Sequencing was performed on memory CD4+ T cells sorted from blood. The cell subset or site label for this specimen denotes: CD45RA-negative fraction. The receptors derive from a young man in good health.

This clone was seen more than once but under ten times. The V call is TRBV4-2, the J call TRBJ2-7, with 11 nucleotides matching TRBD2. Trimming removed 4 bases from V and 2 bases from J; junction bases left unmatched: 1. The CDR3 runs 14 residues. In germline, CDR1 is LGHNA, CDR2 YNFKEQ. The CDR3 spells CASSLSGGAYEQYF. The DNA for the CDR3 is TGTGCCAGCAGCCTTAGCGGGGGGGCCTACGAGCAGTACTTC.

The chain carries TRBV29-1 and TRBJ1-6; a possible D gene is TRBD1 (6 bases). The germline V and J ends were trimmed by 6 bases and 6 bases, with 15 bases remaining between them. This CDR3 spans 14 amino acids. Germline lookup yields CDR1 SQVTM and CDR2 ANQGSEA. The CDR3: CSVGTGIGNSPLHF. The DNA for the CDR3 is TGCAGCGTGGGAACAGGGATTGGTAATTCACCCCTCCACTTT.

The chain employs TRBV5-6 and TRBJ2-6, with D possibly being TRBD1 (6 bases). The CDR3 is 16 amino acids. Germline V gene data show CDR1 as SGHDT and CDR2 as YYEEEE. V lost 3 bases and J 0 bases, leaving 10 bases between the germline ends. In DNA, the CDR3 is TGTGCCAGCAGCTATACAGGGAGCTCTGGGGCCAACGTCCTGACTTTC. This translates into CASSYTGSSGANVLTF.

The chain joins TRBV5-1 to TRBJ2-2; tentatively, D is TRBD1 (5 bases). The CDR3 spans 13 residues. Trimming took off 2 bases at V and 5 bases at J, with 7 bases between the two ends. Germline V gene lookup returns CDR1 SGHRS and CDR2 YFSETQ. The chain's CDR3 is CASSLRQTGELFF. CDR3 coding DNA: TGCGCCAGCAGCTTACGACAGACCGGGGAGCTGTTTTTT.

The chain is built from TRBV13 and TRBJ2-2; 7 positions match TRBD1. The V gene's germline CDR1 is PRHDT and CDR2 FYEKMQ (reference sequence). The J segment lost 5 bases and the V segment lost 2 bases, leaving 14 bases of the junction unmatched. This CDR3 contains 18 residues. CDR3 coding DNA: TGTGCCAGCAGCTTAACCTCCTGGACAGGTGGGGTAACCGGGGAGCTGTTTTTT. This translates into CASSLTSWTGGVTGELFF.

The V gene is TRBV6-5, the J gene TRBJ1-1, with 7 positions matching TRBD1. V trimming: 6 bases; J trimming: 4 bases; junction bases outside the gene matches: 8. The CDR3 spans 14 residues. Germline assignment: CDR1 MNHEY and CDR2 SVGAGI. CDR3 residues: CASRPQGMGTEAFF. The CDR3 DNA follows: TGTGCCAGCAGACCACAGGGGATGGGCACTGAAGCTTTCTTT.

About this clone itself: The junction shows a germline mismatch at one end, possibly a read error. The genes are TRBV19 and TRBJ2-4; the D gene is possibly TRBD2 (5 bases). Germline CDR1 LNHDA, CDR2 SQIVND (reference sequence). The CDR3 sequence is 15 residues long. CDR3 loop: CASSMGVGVKTIQYF. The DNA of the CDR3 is TGTGCCAGTAGTATGGGAGTTGGTGTCAAAACCATTCAGTACTTC.